This T cell receptor beta chain was identified in a study of T cell responses to AZD1222 COVID-19 vaccine. Assay used: immunoSEQ multiplex PCR; TCRdb lists only in-frame clones, some missing. The table shows under 170,000 clones, with about 92% occurring only once. V was clipped by 0 bases and J by 1 base, with 7 bases between them. Germline CDR1 SGHRS, CDR2 YFSETQ. CDR3 size: 14 residues. The rearrangement links TRBV5-1 to TRBJ1-1; no firm D call. The material sequenced was peripheral blood, taken 28 days after the second AZD1222 dose. The sequence was obtained from an adult who received the AZD1222 COVID-19 vaccine. As DNA, the CDR3 is TGCGCCAGCAGCTTGGCACGGCAGAACACTGAAGCTTTCTTT. Protein sequence: CASSLARQNTEAFF.